A single T cell receptor (beta chain) is shown here with its context. The data stem from a study of blood T cell repertoires in COVID-19. Study details: Samples came from the United States, Italy and Spain, spanning acute and convalescent COVID-19.

Sequencing used immunoSEQ multiplex PCR; TCRdb keeps in-frame clones, though not all of them. The sample lists over 150,000 clones, 84% occurring once. V trimming: 6 bases; J trimming: 0 bases; junction bases outside the gene matches: 8. The length of the CDR3 is 16 residues. Germline V CDR1 and CDR2: MDHEN, SYDVKM. This sequence originates from a man aged 18 to 30 with active or convalescent COVID-19. V usage is TRBV28 and J usage is TRBJ2-1; 7 bases match TRBD1. The sequencing input was peripheral blood. The CDR3 loop is CASRTPGQSSYNEQFF. CDR3 nucleotide sequence: TGTGCCAGCAGAACCCCGGGACAGAGCTCCTACAATGAGCAGTTCTTC.